These 28 T cell receptor beta chains originate from one sample sequenced in a study of shared clonotypes between healthy human individuals. Clones were sequenced by immunoSEQ multiplex PCR, and TCRdb holds only the in-frame ones, with some missing. The table lists some 2.1 million clones, about 95% of them singletons. CD45RO negativity and positive selection for CCR7 defined naive CD8 cells, a population that excluded terminally differentiated effector memory CD45RA+ cells. Material for sequencing was naive CD8+ T cells sorted from blood. Every receptor here comes from a man between 18 and 35 years old in good health.

This clone was picked up one time. This sequence joins TRBV6-5 and TRBJ2-1; D gene unclear. Between the trimmed V and J ends, which lost 5 bases and 6 bases, there was a span of 11 bases. Per germline, CDR1 MNHEY and CDR2 SVGAGI. This CDR3 is built from 13 residues. The CDR3 here is CASSLGLVNEQFF. In DNA, the CDR3 is TGTGCCAGCAGTCTCGGGCTCGTCAATGAGCAGTTCTTC.

J is TRBJ1-6 and V is TRBV30; 11 bases are a match to TRBD1. Germline values: CDR1 GTSNPN, CDR2 SVGIG (reference sequence). The V gene end was trimmed by 3 bases and the J gene end by 7 bases; junction bases not matched to a gene: 5. The CDR3 totals 15 residues. Here the CDR3 DNA reads TGTGCCTGGAGGGGGACAGGGGGTAGGAATTCACCCCTCCACTTT. It codes for CAWRGTGGRNSPLHF.

The chain recombines TRBV10-2 with TRBJ2-7, with D maybe TRBD1 (5 bases). The V and J ends lost 4 bases and 5 bases respectively, with 12 bases between them. The CDR3 runs 13 residues. Germline lookup yields CDR1 WSHSY and CDR2 SAAADI. DNA for the CDR3: TGCGCCAGCAGTGCTCTCCTCAGGGACGAGCAGTACTTC. The encoded protein is CASSALLRDEQYF.

With respect to this clone: Other DNA sequences within the sample encode an identical CDR3. The chain is built from TRBV5-6 and TRBJ2-6; D gene ambiguous. Trimming cost V 0 bases and J 0 bases, with 4 bases left between them. Germline lookup yields CDR1 SGHDT and CDR2 YYEEEE. This CDR3 region has 15 residues. CDR3 nucleotides: TGTGCCAGCAGCTTGGTGGCCTCTGGGGCCAACGTCCTGACTTTC. Its protein is CASSLVASGANVLTF.

V usage is TRBV27 and J usage is TRBJ2-3, with 11 positions matching TRBD2. From germline, CDR1 is MNHEY and CDR2 SMNVEV (reference sequence). The V segment lost 6 bases and the J segment 1 base; nucleotides outside the gene matches: 6. This CDR3 has 16 residues. This chain's CDR3 is CASRELAGVRTDTQYF. The CDR3 DNA follows: TGTGCCAGCAGAGAACTAGCGGGGGTCCGCACAGATACGCAGTATTTT.

The chain links TRBV19 to TRBJ2-2; 12 bases are shared with TRBD2. CDR3 length equals 17 residues. CDR1 LNHDA and CDR2 SQIVND come from the germline V gene (reference sequence). Trimming at V came to 5 bases and at J to 0 bases, leaving 4 bases not matched to a gene. For the CDR3, the DNA is TGTGCCAGTAGTTCGGGACTAGCGGGCGCGAACACCGGGGAGCTGTTTTTT. Translation: CASSSGLAGANTGELFF.

V is TRBV28 and J is TRBJ2-3, with 8 bases aligning to TRBD1. CDR1 MDHEN and CDR2 SYDVKM come from the germline V gene. This CDR3 region has 14 residues. With 5 bases clipped from V and 0 bases from J, the junction kept 1 base outside the gene matches. The CDR3 bases are TGTGCCAGCAGTGGGACAGGTAGCACAGATACGCAGTATTTT. Translating gives CASSGTGSTDTQYF.

The chain carries TRBV4-2 and TRBJ2-1; D might be TRBD2 (6 bases). The germline V gene encodes CDR1 LGHNA and CDR2 YNFKEQ. The CDR3 totals 17 residues. Trimming pared 4 bases from V and 4 bases from J, leaving 20 bases between. CDR3 nucleotides: TGTGCCAGCAGCCCAGATGTAGCGGTTACTTTTTACAATGAGCAGTTCTTC. Its protein is CASSPDVAVTFYNEQFF.

This clone was counted a single time. The chain is built from TRBV11-2 and TRBJ2-1, with D possibly TRBD2 on 6 matching bases. CDR1 is SGHAT, CDR2 FQNNGV, per germline. CDR3 size: 15 residues. Trimming cost V 2 bases and J 1 base, with 9 bases left between them. This CDR3 is CASSLTAGSYNEQFF. CDR3 in DNA: TGTGCCAGCAGCTTAACCGCGGGGTCCTACAATGAGCAGTTCTTC.

The V gene is TRBV5-1, the J gene TRBJ2-5; 8 bases map to TRBD2. V shed 1 base, J shed 3 bases, and the junction held 8 bases outside the gene matches. CDR3 length equals 16 residues. In germline, CDR1 is SGHRS, CDR2 YFSETQ. CDR3 in DNA: TGCGCCAGCAGCTTGAGCGGGGGTGAGAAGAAAGAGACCCAGTACTTC. This sequence encodes CASSLSGGEKKETQYF.

The chain's CDR3 is CASRPVTGGTEAFF. CDR3 bases: TGTGCCAGCAGACCAGTGACAGGGGGCACTGAAGCTTTCTTT. The gene calls are TRBV27 and TRBJ1-1; 9 nucleotides match TRBD1. This CDR3 contains 14 residues. Germline assignment: CDR1 MNHEY and CDR2 SMNVEV (reference sequence). Trimming cost V 6 bases and J 4 bases; bases outside gene matches: 6.

The chain couples TRBV5-1 to TRBJ1-1; 10 nucleotides line up with TRBD1. In germline, CDR1 is SGHRS, CDR2 YFSETQ. There are 17 residues in the CDR3. Losses at the gene ends were 4 bases for V and 4 bases for J; bases not matched to a gene: 13. Here the CDR3 DNA reads TGCGCCAGCAGCCAGACCGGGACAGGGGTTTATCGCACTGAAGCTTTCTTT. The encoded protein is CASSQTGTGVYRTEAFF. Filled out from reference TRBV5-1 and TRBJ1-1, the complete variable domain reads KAGVTQTPRYLIKTRGQQVTLSCSPISGHRSVSWYQQTPGQGLQFLFEYFSETQRNKGNFPGRFSGRQFSNSRSEMNVSTLELGDSALYLCASSQTGTGVYRTEAFFGQGTRLTVV.

This clone occurred many times. This chain links TRBV6-6 with TRBJ2-1, with D perhaps TRBD1 (5 bases). V lost 5 bases to trimming and J lost 5 bases, with 13 bases between them. CDR1 and CDR2 (germline): MNHNY, SVGAGI (reference sequence). CDR3 length: 14 amino acids. The CDR3 DNA is TGTGCCAGCAGTGGACCAGACAGCCACAATGAGCAGTTCTTC. Translating gives CASSGPDSHNEQFF.

This chain uses TRBV25-1 with TRBJ2-1; 8 bases align to TRBD2. CDR3 length: 16 amino acids. Germline loops: CDR1 MGHDK, CDR2 SYGVNS. J was trimmed by 4 bases and V by 6 bases; bases with no gene match: 11. The chain's CDR3 is CASSQMGGRNYNEQFF. The CDR3 coding sequence is TGTGCCAGCAGCCAGATGGGCGGGAGGAATTACAATGAGCAGTTCTTC.

Note on this clone: This sample also contains other DNA sequences that code for the same CDR3. J is TRBJ2-7 and V is TRBV6-1, with D tentatively TRBD1 (6 bases). Trimming pared 5 bases from V and 4 bases from J, leaving 12 bases between. This CDR3 contains 13 residues. Per germline, CDR1 MNHNS and CDR2 SASEGT. CDR3 DNA: TGTGCCAGCAGTCCTCGACAGGCATACGAGCAGTACTTC. Protein: CASSPRQAYEQYF.

The chain is built from TRBV19 and TRBJ2-2; D might be TRBD2 (6 bases). CDR3 size: 15 residues. V lost 4 bases to trimming and J lost 4 bases, with 13 bases between them. The germline V gene encodes CDR1 LNHDA and CDR2 SQIVND (reference sequence). CDR3 nucleotides: TGTGCCAGTAGTAATCTGGGAGGAAGCACCGGGGAGCTGTTTTTT. This gives the protein CASSNLGGSTGELFF.

J is TRBJ2-7 and V is TRBV19; 11 nucleotides agree with TRBD1. Germline loops: CDR1 LNHDA, CDR2 SQIVND (reference sequence). With V trimmed by 5 bases and J by 6 bases, 9 bases remained unmatched. The CDR3 totals 15 residues. CDR3 sequence (DNA): TGTGCCAGTAGTGTCGGACAGGGGGCGCCCGTCGAGCAGTACTTC. Translated: CASSVGQGAPVEQYF.

This chain uses TRBV6-6 with TRBJ2-4, with TRBD1 identical over 7 bases. The CDR3 is 11 residues long. Germline CDR1 MNHNY, CDR2 SVGAGI (reference sequence). V gave up 10 bases and J gave up 10 bases; unmatched junction bases: 7. For the CDR3, the DNA is TGTGCCACCGAGACAGGGCCTATTCAGTACTTC. This encodes CATETGPIQYF.

The J gene is TRBJ2-7, the V gene TRBV4-1, with a tentative D call TRBD2 (5 bases). V was trimmed by 4 bases and J by 2 bases, leaving 9 bases between them. This CDR3 spans 13 amino acids. Germline CDR1 MGHRA, CDR2 YSYEKL. The CDR3 reads CASSLSGPYEQYF. Here the CDR3 DNA reads TGCGCCAGCAGCCTGAGCGGTCCCTACGAGCAGTACTTC.

The J gene is TRBJ2-7, the V gene TRBV10-2; TRBD1 might be the D (6 bases). Germline V CDR1 and CDR2: WSHSY, SAAADI. Trimming took 1 base from V and 2 from J, leaving 15 bases between them. The CDR3 runs to 16 residues. CDR3 bases: TGCGCCAGCAGTGAGTTAACAGGGTTCCCCCCCTACGAGCAGTACTTC. Encoded protein: CASSELTGFPPYEQYF.

With respect to this clone: The sample contains more than one DNA sequence encoding this CDR3. V usage is TRBV11-2 and J usage is TRBJ2-2; the D is unclear. The V gene lost 0 bases and the J gene lost 7 bases, with 6 bases spanning the gap. CDR1 is SGHAT, CDR2 FQNNGV, per germline. This CDR3 contains 13 residues. In DNA, the CDR3 is TGTGCCAGCAGCTTAGAGGCCAGCGGGGAGCTGTTTTTT. It codes for CASSLEASGELFF.

Details on this clone: The sample contains more than one DNA sequence encoding this CDR3. V and J are TRBV7-9 and TRBJ1-1; tentative D call: TRBD1 (5 bases). Germline loops: CDR1 SEHNR, CDR2 FQNEAQ (reference sequence). Trimming pared 5 bases from V and 0 bases from J, leaving 10 bases between. The CDR3 runs to 14 residues. The chain's CDR3 is CASSLGGMNTEAFF. In nucleotides, the CDR3 is TGTGCCAGCAGCCTTGGGGGGATGAACACTGAAGCTTTCTTT. Variable domain in full (rest from reference TRBV7-9 and TRBJ1-1): DTGVSQNPRHKITKRGQNVTFRCDPISEHNRLYWYRQTLGQGPEFLTYFQNEAQLEKSRLLSDRFSAERPKGSFSTLEIQRTEQGDSAMYLCASSLGGMNTEAFFGQGTRLTVV.

The rearrangement uses TRBV5-1 and TRBJ2-3; TRBD1 aligns across 7 bases. This CDR3 is built from 14 residues. CDR1 is SGHRS, CDR2 YFSETQ, per germline. V shed 2 bases and J 2 bases; nucleotides not matched to a gene: 2. CDR3 coding DNA: TGCGCCAGCAGCTTCCAGGGGGACACAGATACGCAGTATTTT. Its protein product is CASSFQGDTDTQYF.

Written as DNA, the CDR3 is TGTGCCAGCAGCTTGGTAGCTCGCGGGGAGCTGTTTTTT. Residues: CASSLVARGELFF. The V gene is TRBV7-9, the J gene TRBJ2-2; no firm D call. This CDR3 has 13 amino acids. The germline gives CDR1 SEHNR, CDR2 FQNEAQ (reference sequence). The germline V and J ends were trimmed by 3 bases and 7 bases, with 9 bases remaining between them.

This clone was found once. This rearrangement joins TRBV4-1 to TRBJ1-2; no reliable D call. CDR1 is MGHRA and CDR2 is YSYEKL in the germline V gene. CDR3 size: 16 residues. Trimming removed 0 bases at V and 2 bases at J, with 13 bases between. This chain's CDR3 is CASSQDPAGRNYGYTF. CDR3 in DNA: TGCGCCAGCAGCCAAGATCCGGCAGGTCGGAACTATGGCTACACCTTC.

The rearrangement uses TRBV5-6 and TRBJ2-1; 11 bases are a match to TRBD2. Germline loops: CDR1 SGHDT, CDR2 YYEEEE. V lost 2 bases, J lost 7 bases, and 8 bases stayed unmatched. The CDR3 has 16 residues. CDR3 bases: TGTGCCAGCAGCTTTGTGACTAGCGGGACTTATAATGAGCAGTTCTTC. Translated, it gives CASSFVTSGTYNEQFF.

The CDR3: CASSQDGGVLNEQFF. The DNA for the CDR3 is TGCGCCAGCAGCCAAGACGGCGGGGTTCTGAATGAGCAGTTCTTC. The gene calls are TRBV4-3 and TRBJ2-1; D is possibly TRBD2 (6 bases). There are 15 residues in the CDR3. Germline V gene lookup returns CDR1 LGHNA and CDR2 YSLEER. Trimming stripped 0 bases from V and 7 bases from J, with 13 bases between.

A remark on this clone: At the DNA level, this CDR3 is encoded by other sequences in the same sample as well. The J gene is TRBJ2-2, the V gene TRBV7-9; the D is unclear. This CDR3 contains 13 residues. The V end lost 2 bases, the J end lost 4 bases, and 5 bases lay between the germline ends. The germline V gene has CDR1 SEHNR and CDR2 FQNEAQ (reference sequence). This CDR3 reads CASSLSSTGELFF. DNA for the CDR3: TGTGCCAGCAGCTTATCAAGCACCGGGGAGCTGTTTTTT.